Shown below are 4 T cell receptor beta chains from a single sample sequenced in a study of blood T cell repertoires in COVID-19. Produced via immunoSEQ multiplex PCR; TCRdb's table is partial and in-frame only. The data contain under 250,000 clones, approximately 91% of them singletons. Sample: peripheral blood. These receptor sequences come from a woman in her sixties with acute or convalescent COVID-19.

The rearrangement links TRBV19 to TRBJ2-2; a weak D match, TRBD1 (6 bases). The CDR3 is 14 amino acids. The germline V gene encodes CDR1 LNHDA and CDR2 SQIVND (reference sequence). Trimming took 8 bases from V and 7 from J, leaving 17 bases between them. The CDR3 coding sequence is TGTGCCAGTCAGACTCAGGGGTTGGGCGGGGAGCTGTTTTTT. Its protein product is CASQTQGLGGELFF.

The V and J genes are TRBV2 and TRBJ1-6, with 7 bases matching TRBD1. Germline V gene lookup returns CDR1 SNHLY and CDR2 FYNNEI. CDR3 size: 14 residues. J was trimmed by 6 bases and V by 4 bases; bases with no gene match: 3. CDR3 sequence (DNA): TGTGCCAGCAGTGTTCAGGGGGGTAATTCACCCCTCCACTTT. The encoded protein is CASSVQGGNSPLHF.

The chain has TRBV7-6 and TRBJ2-4, with 8 bases fitting TRBD1. The CDR3 sequence is 17 residues long. CDR1 SGHVS and CDR2 FNYEAQ come from the germline V gene. V trimming: 5 bases; J trimming: 0 bases; junction bases outside the gene matches: 9. The CDR3, as DNA: TGTGCCAGCAGCCCAAAATGGACAGGGTTAGCCAAAAACATTCAGTACTTC. This encodes CASSPKWTGLAKNIQYF.

The chain uses TRBV7-8 and TRBJ2-7, with TRBD2 matching 7 bases. The ends lost 1 base at V and 3 bases at J; junction bases unmatched: 6. Germline values: CDR1 SGHVS, CDR2 FQNEAQ. The CDR3 has 15 residues. The CDR3 DNA sequence: TGTGCCAGCAGCTTAGGGGCGGGAGTTGGCTACGAGCAGTACTTC. This sequence encodes CASSLGAGVGYEQYF.